The 30 T cell receptor beta chains below were found in one sample sequenced in a study of shared clonotypes between healthy human individuals. CD45RO-negative, CCR7-selected cells formed the naive CD8 fraction, which excluded terminally differentiated effector memory CD45RA+ cells. Libraries were prepared by immunoSEQ multiplex PCR; TCRdb keeps only in-frame clonotypes and omits some of them. In the table there are about 2.2 million clones, just over 90% of which are singletons. The sequenced sample was naive CD8+ T cells from PBMCs. Every receptor here comes from a man aged 18 to 30 in good health. Some clones in this sample may be carry-over from other donors' samples.

The chain carries TRBV6-5 and TRBJ1-1; TRBD1 might be the D (6 bases). CDR1 is MNHEY and CDR2 is SVGAGI in the germline V gene. The V end was cut by 5 bases, the J end by 9 bases, with 19 bases between. The CDR3 is 14 residues long. The chain's CDR3 is CASSPRGGHYQAFF. DNA of the CDR3: TGTGCCAGCAGTCCCCGAGGGGGTCACTATCAAGCTTTCTTT.

The J gene is TRBJ2-1, the V gene TRBV28; D not resolved. Germline V lookup: CDR1 MDHEN, CDR2 SYDVKM. V was pared by 8 bases and J by 4 bases, with 12 bases between. The CDR3 is made up of 13 amino acids. In DNA, the CDR3 is TGTGCCAGCGCTGATGGGGAATACAATGAGCAGTTCTTC. It encodes CASADGEYNEQFF.

The J gene is TRBJ2-3, the V gene TRBV11-2, with a tentative D call TRBD2 (6 bases). This CDR3 comprises 15 residues. Trimming removed 11 bases from V and 1 base from J, with 19 bases in between. Germline loops: CDR1 SGHAT, CDR2 FQNNGV. The CDR3 protein is CAARDSGAGTDTQYF. As DNA, the CDR3 is TGTGCCGCCCGTGATAGCGGCGCCGGCACAGATACGCAGTATTTT.

In its sample, this clone was seen once. The chain joins TRBV6-1 to TRBJ2-7; D gene uncertain. The CDR3 is 12 residues long. The V end was cut by 1 base, the J end by 3 bases, with 4 bases between. Per the germline V gene, CDR1 is MNHNS and CDR2 is SASEGT. The CDR3 DNA sequence: TGTGCCAGCAGTGAAGAAGTCTACGAGCAGTACTTC. Translated, it gives CASSEEVYEQYF.

This clone was observed once. This rearrangement joins TRBV4-3 to TRBJ2-5; a weak D match, TRBD2 (5 bases). Deletions cut 0 bases from V and 5 bases from J, with 13 bases between. CDR3 length: 15 residues. Germline loops: CDR1 LGHNA, CDR2 YSLEER. The CDR3 DNA follows: TGCGCCAGCAGCCAAGATTTGGACTCTCCCGAGACCCAGTACTTC. Its translation is CASSQDLDSPETQYF.

Written as DNA, the CDR3 is TGTGCCAGCAGCTTAGGGACAGCCAGAACCTACGAGCAGTACTTC. It is translated as CASSLGTARTYEQYF. This sequence joins TRBV7-9 and TRBJ2-7; tentatively, D is TRBD1 (6 bases). This CDR3 is 15 amino acids long. Trimming took 1 base from V and 2 from J, leaving 12 bases between them. Germline V gene lookup returns CDR1 SEHNR and CDR2 FQNEAQ (reference sequence).

The chain uses TRBV9 and TRBJ2-2; 7 bases are a match to TRBD1. Trimming cost V 3 bases and J 4 bases; bases outside gene matches: 3. CDR1 and CDR2 from the germline V gene are SGDLS and YYNGEE. CDR3 length: 14 amino acids. CDR3 loop: CASSGNRGTGELFF. In nucleotides, the CDR3 is TGTGCCAGCAGCGGAAACAGGGGCACCGGGGAGCTGTTTTTT.

The chain is built from TRBV9 and TRBJ2-3; D remains ambiguous. Looked up from germline, CDR1 is SGDLS and CDR2 is YYNGEE. This CDR3 has 14 residues. Trimming pared 0 bases from V and 6 bases from J, leaving 11 bases between. The CDR3 is CASSVDQWADTQYF. DNA of the CDR3: TGTGCCAGCAGCGTAGATCAATGGGCGGATACGCAGTATTTT. Supplemented by reference TRBV9 and TRBJ2-3, the full variable domain reads DSGVTQTPKHLITATGQRVTLRCSPRSGDLSVYWYQQSLDQGLQFLIQYYNGEERAKGNILERFSAQQFPDLHSELNLSSLELGDSALYFCASSVDQWADTQYFGPGTRLTVL.

The chain employs TRBV4-1 and TRBJ1-2, with 11 bases identical to TRBD1. Germline lookup yields CDR1 MGHRA and CDR2 YSYEKL. The CDR3 contains 16 residues. Germline trimming cut 1 base from V and 2 bases from J; bases unmatched to any gene: 3. CDR3 DNA sequence: TGCGCCAGCAGCCAAGGCGGGGACAGGGGGAACTATGGCTACACCTTC. It encodes CASSQGGDRGNYGYTF.

This clone was counted once. The chain joins TRBV10-1 to TRBJ2-1; 10 nucleotides align to TRBD2. V dropped 4 bases and J dropped 4; count of bases not matched to a gene: 7. The CDR3 contains 16 residues. In germline, CDR1 is WNHNN, CDR2 SYGVQD (reference sequence). The DNA for the CDR3 is TGCGCCAGCAGTGGGGATCTAGCGGGAGTTTACAATGAGCAGTTCTTC. Its protein is CASSGDLAGVYNEQFF.

J is TRBJ1-2 and V is TRBV4-1; TRBD1 aligns across 7 bases. The J segment lost 2 bases and the V segment lost 3 bases, leaving 6 bases of the junction unmatched. This CDR3 spans 15 amino acids. Germline CDR1 is MGHRA and CDR2 is YSYEKL. CDR3 in DNA: TGCGCCAGCAGCCAGCGGCAGGGGGGAAACTATGGCTACACCTTC. Amino acids: CASSQRQGGNYGYTF.

The rearrangement uses TRBV7-6 and TRBJ2-7; a possible D gene is TRBD2 (6 bases). The CDR3 sequence is 15 residues long. Germline loops: CDR1 SGHVS, CDR2 FNYEAQ. The V end was cut by 1 base, the J end by 5 bases, with 15 bases between. The CDR3 loop reads CASSLVPGELDEQYF. The CDR3, as DNA: TGTGCCAGCAGCTTAGTACCGGGAGAGTTGGACGAGCAGTACTTC. Full variable domain (missing parts from reference TRBV7-6 and TRBJ2-7): GAGVSQSPRYKVTKRGQDVALRCDPISGHVSLYWYRQALGQGPEFLTYFNYEAQQDKSGLPNDRFSAERPEGSISTLTIQRTEQRDSAMYRCASSLVPGELDEQYFGPGTRLTVT.

Here the CDR3 reads CASSLALAGGLSDTQYF. The DNA for the CDR3 is TGTGCCAGCAGCTTAGCCCTAGCGGGAGGGCTCTCAGATACGCAGTATTTT. The chain combines TRBV11-2 with TRBJ2-3, with 12 positions matching TRBD2. The CDR3 is made up of 17 amino acids. The junction had 6 bases not matched to a gene; V was cut back by 1 base and J by 4 bases. Per germline, CDR1 SGHAT and CDR2 FQNNGV.

V and J are TRBV6-1 and TRBJ2-7; 9 positions match TRBD1. Trimming took 3 bases from V and 3 from J; bases not matched to a gene: 3. Per germline, CDR1 MNHNS and CDR2 SASEGT. This CDR3 has 14 residues. This CDR3 is CASSDRDRDYEQYF. The CDR3 DNA follows: TGTGCCAGCAGTGACCGGGACAGGGACTACGAGCAGTACTTC.

The CDR3 sequence: CASSHRVGHNEQFF. Here the CDR3 DNA reads TGCGCCAGCAGTCACAGGGTAGGTCACAATGAGCAGTTCTTC. This rearrangement joins TRBV4-3 to TRBJ2-1; the D gene is possibly TRBD1 (6 bases). The germline V and J ends were trimmed by 6 bases and 5 bases, with 14 bases remaining between them. In germline, CDR1 is LGHNA, CDR2 YSLEER. The CDR3 sequence is 14 residues long.

The chain recombines TRBV4-1 with TRBJ2-3; 8 bases are shared with TRBD2. This CDR3 region has 16 residues. Germline V gene data show CDR1 as MGHRA and CDR2 as YSYEKL. V dropped 4 bases and J dropped 3; count of bases not matched to a gene: 9. CDR3 sequence: CASSRTSGKRTDTQYF. The CDR3 region has the DNA TGCGCCAGCAGCCGAACTAGCGGAAAGAGGACAGATACGCAGTATTTT.

This clone occurred once. J is TRBJ1-2 and V is TRBV5-5; no clear D gene. CDR3 length: 14 residues. Germline V gene lookup returns CDR1 SGHKS and CDR2 YYEKEE (reference sequence). V was shortened by 5 bases and J by 8 bases, with 19 bases between the two germline ends. The CDR3 region is CASRGGTLLGGYTF. For the CDR3, the DNA is TGTGCCAGCAGGGGCGGCACCCTACTTGGGGGCTACACCTTC.

This chain connects TRBV28 to TRBJ2-7, with TRBD1 identical over 10 bases. After removal of 8 bases from V and 5 bases from J, the junction contained 15 bases not matched to a gene. The germline CDR1 and CDR2 sequences are MDHEN and SYDVKM. The length of the CDR3 is 16 residues. The CDR3 DNA reads TGTGCCAGCGGGGCTAGTTGGGGGACAGGGGAAAACGAGCAGTACTTC. This gives the protein CASGASWGTGENEQYF.

The chain couples TRBV5-6 to TRBJ2-1, with 11 bases identical to TRBD2. The germline CDR1 and CDR2 sequences are SGHDT and YYEEEE. This CDR3 is 16 amino acids long. The V and J ends lost 4 bases and 3 bases, in that order; junction bases with no gene match: 6. The CDR3 protein is CASSQTTSGIYNEQFF. DNA of the CDR3: TGTGCCAGCAGCCAAACGACTAGCGGGATCTACAATGAGCAGTTCTTC.

V and J are TRBV5-1 and TRBJ2-1; no clear D. Trimming stripped 0 bases from V and 4 bases from J, with 11 bases between. This CDR3 is built from 15 residues. Germline V gives CDR1 SGHRS, CDR2 YFSETQ. CDR3 region: CASSLGVGPYNEQFF. DNA of the CDR3: TGCGCCAGCAGCTTGGGGGTCGGGCCATACAATGAGCAGTTCTTC.

In DNA form, the CDR3 reads TGTGCCAGTAGTATTTTCCCAACAGGGTACGACGAGCAGTACTTC. This encodes CASSIFPTGYDEQYF. The J gene is TRBJ2-7, the V gene TRBV19, with D tentatively TRBD1 (6 bases). V lost 3 bases and J 5 bases, leaving 17 bases between the germline ends. The CDR3 loop spans 15 amino acids. CDR1 LNHDA and CDR2 SQIVND come from the germline V gene (reference sequence).

The chain carries TRBV19 and TRBJ2-7; TRBD2 agrees at 10 bases. J lost 6 bases, V lost 4 bases, and 3 bases had no gene match. The CDR3 has 13 amino acids. Germline lookup yields CDR1 LNHDA and CDR2 SQIVND (reference sequence). The CDR3 spells CASSTVAGGEQYF. CDR3 nucleotides: TGTGCCAGTAGTACCGTAGCGGGAGGCGAGCAGTACTTC. Full variable domain (missing parts from reference TRBV19 and TRBJ2-7): DGGITQSPKYLFRKEGQNVTLSCEQNLNHDAMYWYRQDPGQGLRLIYYSQIVNDFQKGDIAEGYSVSREKKESFPLTVTSAQKNPTAFYLCASSTVAGGEQYFGPGTRLTVT.

The genes are TRBV7-8 and TRBJ1-3; 9 nucleotides match TRBD1. The trim removed 3 bases at V and 0 bases at J, leaving 6 bases unmatched. CDR1 and CDR2 (germline): SGHVS, FQNEAQ. The CDR3 has 17 amino acids. The CDR3 reads CASSLRTGDFSGNTIYF. CDR3 nucleotides: TGTGCCAGCAGCTTGCGGACAGGGGATTTCTCTGGAAACACCATATATTTT.

This clone came up once. The genes are TRBV4-3 and TRBJ2-2; D is possibly TRBD1 (5 bases). Germline lookup yields CDR1 LGHNA and CDR2 YSLEER. CDR3 length: 16 amino acids. V was trimmed by 0 bases and J by 2 bases, leaving 10 bases between them. For the CDR3, the DNA is TGCGCCAGCAGCCAAGATTGGCAGGGTAACACCGGGGAGCTGTTTTTT. As protein: CASSQDWQGNTGELFF.

The chain has TRBV6-7 and TRBJ2-5; maybe TRBD2 (6 bases). TRBV6-7 is marked as an open reading frame, function uncertain. Trimming pared 7 bases from V and 5 bases from J, leaving 14 bases between. This CDR3 is 13 amino acids long. The CDR3 is CASMAGTPETQYF. The CDR3 DNA reads TGTGCCAGCATGGCGGGGACCCCGGAGACCCAGTACTTC.

The rearrangement uses TRBV7-3 and TRBJ2-1, with TRBD1 matching 7 bases. This CDR3 region has 19 residues. The V segment lost 1 base and the J segment 3 bases; nucleotides outside the gene matches: 15. From germline, CDR1 is SGHTA and CDR2 FQGTGA. CDR3 region: CASSLKKPQGVYVYNEQFF. The CDR3 bases are TGTGCCAGCAGCTTAAAGAAGCCCCAGGGGGTCTATGTCTACAATGAGCAGTTCTTC.

The chain carries TRBV11-3 and TRBJ2-1, with TRBD1 identical over 7 bases. Trimming at V came to 4 bases and at J to 5 bases, leaving 5 bases not matched to a gene. There are 14 residues in the CDR3. The germline V gene has CDR1 SGHNT and CDR2 YENEEA. In nucleotides, the CDR3 is TGTGCCAGCAGCTATCGACAGGGACACAATGAGCAGTTCTTC. Translating gives CASSYRQGHNEQFF.

The chain couples TRBV30 to TRBJ1-1; 7 bases fit TRBD1. This CDR3 has 12 amino acids. Germline assignment: CDR1 GTSNPN and CDR2 SVGIG (reference sequence). With V trimmed by 1 base and J by 7 bases, 3 bases remained unmatched. CDR3 protein: CAWSGQGDEAFF. The CDR3 nucleotides read TGTGCCTGGAGTGGACAGGGTGATGAAGCTTTCTTT.

This sequence joins TRBV19 and TRBJ2-2, with 7 nucleotides matching TRBD1. The germline CDR1 and CDR2 sequences are LNHDA and SQIVND (reference sequence). The junction had 5 bases not matched to a gene; V was cut back by 3 bases and J by 1 base. The CDR3 has 16 amino acids. The CDR3, as DNA: TGTGCCAGTAGTATCACCGGGACAGAGAACACCGGGGAGCTGTTTTTT. Protein: CASSITGTENTGELFF.

CDR3 region: CASSPPSERYNEQFF. CDR3 in DNA: TGTGCCAGCAGCCCGCCAAGCGAGCGCTACAATGAGCAGTTCTTC. V gene TRBV7-9 combines with J gene TRBJ2-1; D gene unclear. The CDR3 extends over 15 amino acids. V was shortened by 5 bases and J by 3 bases, with 14 bases between the two germline ends. From germline, CDR1 is SEHNR and CDR2 FQNEAQ (reference sequence).